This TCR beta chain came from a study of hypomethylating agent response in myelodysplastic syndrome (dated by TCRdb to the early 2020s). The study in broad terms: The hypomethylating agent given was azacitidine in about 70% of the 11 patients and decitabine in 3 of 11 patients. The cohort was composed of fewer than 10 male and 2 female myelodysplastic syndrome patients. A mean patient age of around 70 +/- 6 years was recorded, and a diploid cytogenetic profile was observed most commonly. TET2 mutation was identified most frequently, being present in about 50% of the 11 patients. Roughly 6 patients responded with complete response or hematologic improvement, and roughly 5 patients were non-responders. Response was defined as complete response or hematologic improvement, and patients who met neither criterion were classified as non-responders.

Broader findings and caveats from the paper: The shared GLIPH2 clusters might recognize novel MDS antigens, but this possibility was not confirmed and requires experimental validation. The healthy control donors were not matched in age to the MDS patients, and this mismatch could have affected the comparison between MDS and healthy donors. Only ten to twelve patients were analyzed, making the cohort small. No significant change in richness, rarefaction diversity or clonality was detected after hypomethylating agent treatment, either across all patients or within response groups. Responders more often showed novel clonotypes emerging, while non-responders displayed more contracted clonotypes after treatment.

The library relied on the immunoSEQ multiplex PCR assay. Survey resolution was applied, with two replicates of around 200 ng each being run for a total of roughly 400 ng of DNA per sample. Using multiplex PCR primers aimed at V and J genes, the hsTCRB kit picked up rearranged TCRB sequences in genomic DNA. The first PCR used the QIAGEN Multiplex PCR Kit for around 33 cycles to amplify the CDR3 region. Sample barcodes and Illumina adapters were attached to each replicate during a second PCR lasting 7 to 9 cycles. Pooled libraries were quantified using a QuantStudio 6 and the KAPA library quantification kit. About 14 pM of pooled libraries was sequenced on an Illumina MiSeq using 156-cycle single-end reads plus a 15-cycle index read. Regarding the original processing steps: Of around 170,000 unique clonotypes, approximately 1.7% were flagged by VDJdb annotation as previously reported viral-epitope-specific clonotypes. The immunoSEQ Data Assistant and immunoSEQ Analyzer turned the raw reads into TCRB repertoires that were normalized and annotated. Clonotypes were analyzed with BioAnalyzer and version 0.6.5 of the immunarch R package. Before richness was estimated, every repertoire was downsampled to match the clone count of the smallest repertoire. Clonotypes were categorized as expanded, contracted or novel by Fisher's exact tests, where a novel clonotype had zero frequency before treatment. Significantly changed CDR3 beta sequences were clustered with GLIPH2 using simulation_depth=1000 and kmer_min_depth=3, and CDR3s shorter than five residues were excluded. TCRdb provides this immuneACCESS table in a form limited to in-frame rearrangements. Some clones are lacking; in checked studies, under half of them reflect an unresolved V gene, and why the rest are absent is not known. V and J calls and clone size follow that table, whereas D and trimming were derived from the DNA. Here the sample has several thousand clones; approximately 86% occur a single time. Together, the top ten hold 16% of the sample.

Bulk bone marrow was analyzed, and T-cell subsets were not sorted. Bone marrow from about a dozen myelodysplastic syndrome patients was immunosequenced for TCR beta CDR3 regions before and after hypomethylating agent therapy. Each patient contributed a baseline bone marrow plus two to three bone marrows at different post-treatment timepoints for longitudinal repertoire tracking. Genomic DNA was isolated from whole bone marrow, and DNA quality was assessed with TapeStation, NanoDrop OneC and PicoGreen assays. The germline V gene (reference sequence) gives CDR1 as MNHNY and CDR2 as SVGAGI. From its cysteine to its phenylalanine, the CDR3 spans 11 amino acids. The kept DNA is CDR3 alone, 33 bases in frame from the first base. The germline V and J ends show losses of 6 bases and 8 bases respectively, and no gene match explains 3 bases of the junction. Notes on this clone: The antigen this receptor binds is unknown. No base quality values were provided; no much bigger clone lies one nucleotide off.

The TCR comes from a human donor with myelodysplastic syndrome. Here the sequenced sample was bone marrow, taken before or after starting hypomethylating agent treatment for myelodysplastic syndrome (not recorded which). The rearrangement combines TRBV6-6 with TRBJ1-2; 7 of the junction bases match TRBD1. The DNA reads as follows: TGTGCCAGCAGACAGGGGTACGGCTACACCTTC. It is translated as CASRQGYGYTF.